This is a list of T cell receptor beta chains from one sample in a study of blood T cell repertoires in COVID-19. Assay used: immunoSEQ multiplex PCR; TCRdb lists only in-frame clones, some missing. The repertoire consists of 300,000 to 450,000 clones, with 80% to 90% occurring once and the leading ten covering more than 0.8%. The sequencing input was PBMCs or T cells enriched from blood (not recorded which). The source of these receptors is a man between 18 and 29 years old who had recovered from COVID-19. CDR3s include the opening cysteine and the closing phenylalanine or tryptophan. Fields, in order: J gene, V gene, clone size, D gene, CDR3 DNA, CDR3 protein. D genes are given only for firm matches. The size of a clone is reported for some rows only, either as once, few or many, or as a class for expanded clones.

TRBJ2-1,TRBV3-1/TRBV3-2,NA,NA,TGTGCCAGCAGCCAAGATCGTCAACAAGGGAGGCCTTACTTCAACTCCTACAATGAGCAGTTCTTC,CASSQDRQQGRPYFNSYNEQFF
TRBJ2-3,TRBV11-2,NA,NA,TGTGCCAGCAGCTTACGGCGGCGGGACGCAGGCACAGATACGCAGTATTTT,CASSLRRRDAGTDTQYF
TRBJ2-3,TRBV5-1,NA,TRBD2,TGCGCCAGCAGCCAGCGGGAGACAACAGATACGCAGTATTTT,CASSQRETTDTQYF
TRBJ2-7,TRBV7-9,NA,NA,TGTGCCAGCAGCTTAGAATCAGGGTTATCCGAGCAGTACTTC,CASSLESGLSEQYF
TRBJ1-1,TRBV30,NA,NA,TGTACAACAGGCCTGAACACTGAAGCTTTCTTT,CTTGLNTEAFF
TRBJ2-3,TRBV10-1,NA,NA,TGCGCCAGCAGTCAGTGTCGGGGAAGACGTCCCAACACAGATACGCAGTATTTT,CASSQCRGRRPNTDTQYF
TRBJ2-2,TRBV27,NA,NA,TGTGCCAGCAGTTTTTCGGGTGTTAACACCGGGGAGCTGTTTTTT,CASSFSGVNTGELFF
TRBJ2-7,TRBV7-2,NA,TRBD1,TGTGCCAGCAGCTTAGACAGGGGGGTGATCGACGAGCAGTACTTC,CASSLDRGVIDEQYF
TRBJ2-2,TRBV28,NA,NA,TGTGCCAGCAGTTTATGGGGGCGCGACACCGGGGAGCTGTTTTTT,CASSLWGRDTGELFF
TRBJ1-2,TRBV5-4,NA,NA,TGTGCCAGCAGCTTGGACAGGGTAAGGGGAAGATACTACACCTTC,CASSLDRVRGRYYTF
TRBJ1-1,TRBV5-6,NA,NA,TGTGCCAGCAGCTTTCAGGGAAACACTGAAGCTTTCTTT,CASSFQGNTEAFF
TRBJ1-2,TRBV7-3,once,TRBD1,TGTGCCAGCAGCGGGGGACAGGGTGGTGGCTACACCTTC,CASSGGQGGGYTF
TRBJ1-1,TRBV27,NA,NA,TGTGCCAGCAGTTTGGGGAGAATTAACACTGAAGCTTTCTTT,CASSLGRINTEAFF
TRBJ1-2,TRBV6-5,NA,NA,TGTGCCAGCAGTTACTCGGGGGGTAACTATGGCTACACCTTC,CASSYSGGNYGYTF
TRBJ1-3,TRBV9,NA,NA,TGTGCCAGCAGCGTAGACCACCAGGGAGGAAACACCATATATTTT,CASSVDHQGGNTIYF
TRBJ1-1,TRBV9,NA,NA,TGTGCCAGCAGCGCAAGACAAGAGAACACTGAAGCTTTCTTT,CASSARQENTEAFF
TRBJ2-6,TRBV19,NA,NA,TGTGCCAGTACCAACCCAGGGGATGGGGCCAACGTCCTGACTTTC,CASTNPGDGANVLTF
TRBJ2-7,TRBV29-1,NA,NA,TGCAGCGTCGCGGGGAGGGGACAGGCCTACGAGCAGTACTTC,CSVAGRGQAYEQYF
TRBJ1-5,TRBV4-1,NA,TRBD1,TGCGCCAGCAGCCATCCCGGGCAGGGGGCGCGAAGCAATCAGCCCCAGCATTTT,CASSHPGQGARSNQPQHF
TRBJ2-2,TRBV11-2,NA,NA,TGTGCCAGCAGCCGCCGGGAATCGAACACCGGGGAGCTGTTTTTT,CASSRRESNTGELFF
TRBJ1-2,TRBV6-6,NA,TRBD1,TGTGCCAGCAGGTTACCAGGGGGCTATGGCTACACCTTC,CASRLPGGYGYTF
TRBJ2-2,TRBV7-3,NA,TRBD1,TGTGCCAGCAGCCGACAGGGGGGGAACACCGGGGAGCTGTTTTTT,CASSRQGGNTGELFF
TRBJ1-1,TRBV19,NA,TRBD1,TGTGCCAGTAGACCGACAGGGGGGCTCGACACTGAAGCTTTCTTT,CASRPTGGLDTEAFF
TRBJ2-7,TRBV29-1,NA,TRBD1,TGCAGCGTTACGCCCCGGACAGGGAACGAGCAGTACTTC,CSVTPRTGNEQYF
TRBJ1-1,TRBV7-9,NA,NA,TGTGCCAGCAGCCCAAGGGCTGGGGGGGTAAACACTGAAGCTTTCTTT,CASSPRAGGVNTEAFF
TRBJ1-5,TRBV6-1,once,NA,TGTGCCAGCAGTGAAGGGGAGAGGGGGAGGGAGCCCCAGCATTTT,CASSEGERGREPQHF
TRBJ1-1,TRBV27,NA,NA,TGTGCCAGCAAATCCCCCTTGAACACTGAAGCTTTCTTT,CASKSPLNTEAFF
TRBJ2-7,TRBV19,NA,TRBD1,TGTGCCAGTAGGGGACAGAGTGAATCCTACGAGCAGTACTTC,CASRGQSESYEQYF
TRBJ2-1,TRBV7-2,NA,TRBD2,TGTGCCAGCAGCTTAGATCGCCTAGCGGGAGGGCTCCGAGGTTTCTTC,CASSLDRLAGGLRGFF
TRBJ2-1,TRBV5-6,NA,NA,TGTGCCAGCTGGGGAATCGAAAAACAGGGTTCCTACAATGAGCAGTTCTTC,CASWGIEKQGSYNEQFF
TRBJ2-6,TRBV3-1/TRBV3-2,NA,NA,TGTGCCAGCAGACAATCGGGGGCCAACGTCCTGACTTTC,CASRQSGANVLTF
TRBJ2-3,TRBV28,NA,NA,TGTGCCAGCAGTTTATTGTCCCCTAGTAAAGATACGCAGTATTTT,CASSLLSPSKDTQYF
TRBJ2-3,TRBV19,once,TRBD2,TGTGCCAGTAGTCCAGTAGCGGGAGGTCTCACAGATACGCAGTATTTT,CASSPVAGGLTDTQYF
TRBJ2-7,TRBV18,NA,NA,TGTGCCAGCTCACCGGCCGCTTCCTACGAGCAGTACTTC,CASSPAASYEQYF
TRBJ2-3,TRBV24-1,NA,NA,TGTGCCACCCGAAGTGGGCAGAGCACAGATACGCAGTATTTT,CATRSGQSTDTQYF
TRBJ2-7,TRBV4-3,once,NA,TGCGCCAGCAGCCGAGATCGTTCCGGGACAACGGACGGGCAGTACTTC,CASSRDRSGTTDGQYF
TRBJ2-5,TRBV7-9,NA,NA,TGTGCCAGCAGCGCTAGACAAGGCGGGCAAGAGACCCAGTACTTC,CASSARQGGQETQYF
TRBJ2-7,TRBV11-2,NA,NA,TGTGCCAGCAGCATATCGGGACTGAACCCCTCCTACGAGCAGTACTTC,CASSISGLNPSYEQYF
TRBJ1-4,TRBV21-1,NA,NA,TGTGCCAGCAGCAAACCGTGGGACACCACTAATGAAAAACTGTTTTTT,CASSKPWDTTNEKLFF
TRBJ1-1,TRBV19,NA,NA,TGTGCCAGTATGGTGGGAGTGCGAGCTTTCTTT,CASMVGVRAFF
TRBJ1-1,TRBV5-8,NA,NA,TGTGCCAGCTCCCCGCAGGTTATGAACACTGAAGCTTTCTTT,CASSPQVMNTEAFF
TRBJ1-5,TRBV7-9,NA,NA,TGTGCCAGCAGCTTAGAAGGAGGGGCCGGTCAGCCCCAGCATTTT,CASSLEGGAGQPQHF
TRBJ1-3,TRBV5-1,once,NA,TGCGCCAGCAGCTTGATTTCGTTGATGGAGTCTGGAAACACCATATATTTT,CASSLISLMESGNTIYF
TRBJ2-1,TRBV6-4,once,NA,TGTGCCAGCAATTCCCGGTCTAAAACCCCTGGAGGGGTGAATGAGCAGTTCTTC,CASNSRSKTPGGVNEQFF
TRBJ2-7,TRBV4-3,NA,TRBD2,TGCGCCAGCAGCCAAGATCCTAGCGGTTACACCTACGAGCAGTACTTC,CASSQDPSGYTYEQYF
TRBJ2-3,TRBV12-5,once,TRBD2,TGTGCTAGTGGTAGAGGGAGCGGGGGGACAGATACGCAGTATTTT,CASGRGSGGTDTQYF
TRBJ1-2,TRBV18,NA,NA,TGTGCCAGCTCCCCGGCGGGCGGCTATGGCTACACCTTC,CASSPAGGYGYTF
TRBJ1-2,TRBV5-1,NA,NA,TGCGCCAGCAGCTTGGAAATGCAGGCAGCTTATGGCTACACCTTC,CASSLEMQAAYGYTF
TRBJ2-7,TRBV15,NA,NA,TGTGCCACCAGCAGAGTCGAACAGTCCTACGAGCAGTACTTC,CATSRVEQSYEQYF
TRBJ2-3,TRBV6-4,NA,NA,TGTGCCAGCAGTGAGGGCGGGACCACAGATACGCAGTATTTT,CASSEGGTTDTQYF
TRBJ2-3,TRBV3-1/TRBV3-2,NA,NA,TGTGCCAGCAGCCATGGTAGTAGCGGCACAGATACGCAGTATTTT,CASSHGSSGTDTQYF
TRBJ2-2,TRBV29-1,NA,NA,TGCAGCGCGACAGGTAGCACCGGGGAGCTGTTTTTT,CSATGSTGELFF
TRBJ2-7,TRBV6-5,NA,NA,TGTGCCAGCAGTTACTCCCCGAGAAACTACGAGCAGTACTTC,CASSYSPRNYEQYF
TRBJ1-2,TRBV3-1/TRBV3-2,NA,NA,TGTGCCAGCAGCCGGAATCCCTTGACAGGCTTCTATGGCTACACCTTC,CASSRNPLTGFYGYTF
TRBJ1-1,TRBV7-3,NA,TRBD1,TGTGCCAGCAGCTTAGGGGGGACAGCGAACACTGAAGCTTTCTTT,CASSLGGTANTEAFF
TRBJ1-4,TRBV18,NA,NA,TGTGCCAGCTCACCAAGCACAGCAACTAATGAAAAACTGTTTTTT,CASSPSTATNEKLFF
TRBJ1-4,TRBV28,NA,NA,TGTGCCAGCAGCCTAAGGGGGGGTCCCCGCCATGAAAAACTGTTTTTT,CASSLRGGPRHEKLFF